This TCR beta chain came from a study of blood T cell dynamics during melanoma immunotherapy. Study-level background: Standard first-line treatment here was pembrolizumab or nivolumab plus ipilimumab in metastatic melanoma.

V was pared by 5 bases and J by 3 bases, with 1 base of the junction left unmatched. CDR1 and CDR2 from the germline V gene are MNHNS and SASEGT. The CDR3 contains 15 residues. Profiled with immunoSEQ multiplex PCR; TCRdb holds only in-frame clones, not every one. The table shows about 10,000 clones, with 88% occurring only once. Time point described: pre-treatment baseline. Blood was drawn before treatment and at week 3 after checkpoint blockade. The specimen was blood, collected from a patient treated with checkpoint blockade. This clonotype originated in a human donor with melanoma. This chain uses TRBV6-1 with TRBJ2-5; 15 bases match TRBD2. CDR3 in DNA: TGTGCCAGCAGTTGGACTAGCGGGGGGGAAGAGACCCAGTACTTC. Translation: CASSWTSGGEETQYF.